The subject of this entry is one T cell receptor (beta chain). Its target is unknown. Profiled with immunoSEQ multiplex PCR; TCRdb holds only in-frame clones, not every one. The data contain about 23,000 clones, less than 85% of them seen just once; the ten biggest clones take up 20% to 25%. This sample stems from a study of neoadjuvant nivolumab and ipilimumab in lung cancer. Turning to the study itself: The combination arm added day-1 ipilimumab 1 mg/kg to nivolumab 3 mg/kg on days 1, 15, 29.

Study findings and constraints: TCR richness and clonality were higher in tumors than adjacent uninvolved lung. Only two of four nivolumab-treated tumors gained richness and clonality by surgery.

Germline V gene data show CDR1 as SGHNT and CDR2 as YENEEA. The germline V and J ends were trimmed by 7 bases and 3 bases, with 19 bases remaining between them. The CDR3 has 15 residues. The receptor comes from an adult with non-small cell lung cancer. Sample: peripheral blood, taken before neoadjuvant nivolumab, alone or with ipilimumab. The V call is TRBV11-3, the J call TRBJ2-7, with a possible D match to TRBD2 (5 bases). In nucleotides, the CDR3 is TGTGCCAGCACCGAGAATCTCGGGAAGAACTACGAGCAGTACTTC. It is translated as CASTENLGKNYEQYF.